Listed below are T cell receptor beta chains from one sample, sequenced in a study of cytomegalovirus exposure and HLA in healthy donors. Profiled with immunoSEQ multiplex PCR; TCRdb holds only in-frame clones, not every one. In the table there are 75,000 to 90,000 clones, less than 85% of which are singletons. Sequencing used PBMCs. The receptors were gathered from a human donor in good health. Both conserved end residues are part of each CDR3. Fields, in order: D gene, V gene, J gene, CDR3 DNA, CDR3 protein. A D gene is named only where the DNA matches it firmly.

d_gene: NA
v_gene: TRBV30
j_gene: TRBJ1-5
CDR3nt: TGTGCCTGGAGTCCATTACAGGGATATAGCAATCAGCCCCAGAATTTT
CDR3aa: CAWSPLQGYSNQPQNF

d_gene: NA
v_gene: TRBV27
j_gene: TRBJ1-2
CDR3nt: TGTGCCAGCTCTCTCACGGGGGGGCCGGAGGGCTACACCTTC
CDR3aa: CASSLTGGPEGYTF

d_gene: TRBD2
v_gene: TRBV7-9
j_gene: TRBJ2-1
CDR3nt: TGTGCCAGCAGCCATACTTCGGGGGGGGCGGTCAATGAGCAGTTCTTC
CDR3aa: CASSHTSGGAVNEQFF

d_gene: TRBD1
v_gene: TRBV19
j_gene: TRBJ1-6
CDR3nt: TGTGCCAGTAGTCCCACAGGGGCCCGTTCACCCCTCCACTTT
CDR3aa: CASSPTGARSPLHF

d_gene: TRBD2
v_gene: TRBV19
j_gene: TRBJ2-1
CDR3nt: TGTGCCAGTAGTCGGGACTACCTCCAAGACTACAATGAGCAGTTCTTC
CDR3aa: CASSRDYLQDYNEQFF

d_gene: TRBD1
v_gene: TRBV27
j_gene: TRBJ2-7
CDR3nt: TGTGCCAGCAGTCGGACAGGAAGCTCCTACGAGCAGTACTTC
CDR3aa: CASSRTGSSYEQYF

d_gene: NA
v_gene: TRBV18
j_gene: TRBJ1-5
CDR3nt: TGTGCCAGCTCACCCGGTTCCAATCAGCCCCAGCATTTT
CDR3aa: CASSPGSNQPQHF

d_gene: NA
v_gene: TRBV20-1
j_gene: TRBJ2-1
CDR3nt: TGCAGTGCTAGACAAAACAAGGAGCAGTTCTTC
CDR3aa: CSARQNKEQFF

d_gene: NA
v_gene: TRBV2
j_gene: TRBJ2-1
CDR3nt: TGTGCCAGCAGTGTTCAGGTTAGCTCCTACAATGAGCAGTTCTTC
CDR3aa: CASSVQVSSYNEQFF

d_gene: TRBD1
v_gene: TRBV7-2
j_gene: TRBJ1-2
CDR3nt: TGTGCCAGCAGCTTCGGGACAGGGAACTATGGCTACACCTTC
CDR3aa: CASSFGTGNYGYTF

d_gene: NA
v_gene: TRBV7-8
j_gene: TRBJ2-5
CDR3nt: TGTGCCAGCAGCTTAGAAGTACAGGGTTGGGAGACCCAGTACTTC
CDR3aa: CASSLEVQGWETQYF

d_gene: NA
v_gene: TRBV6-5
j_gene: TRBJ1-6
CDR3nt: TGTGCCAGCATGGGCAGGCATTCACCCCTCAACTTT
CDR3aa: CASMGRHSPLNF